Each of the 24 T cell receptor beta chains below was sequenced from the same sample in a study of CD8 T cells in Susac syndrome. After extraction with the RNeasy kit, about 0.5 to 1 ug of the RNA was reverse transcribed using random hexamers. Each CDR3 protein gets one entry after TCRdb re-called the immunoSEQ multiplex PCR reads with MiXCR. The sample comprises about 290,000 distinct CDR3 sequences, 65% to 90% of which are singletons, and 0.21% rests with the top ten. The sample was CD8+ T cells from PBMCs. The receptors shown here come from a human donor with multiple sclerosis.

This clonotype was seen a single time. This chain joins TRBV27 and TRBJ2-1, with TRBD2 matching 10 bases. Germline CDR1 and CDR2: MNHEY and SMNVEV (reference sequence). V was pared by 6 bases and J by 5 bases, with 16 bases of the junction left unmatched. The CDR3 runs to 18 residues. CDR3 amino acids: CASSPPLAGVLGHNEQFF. CDR3 DNA sequence: TGTGCCAGCAGCCCCCCTCTAGCGGGAGTATTGGGACACAATGAGCAGTTCTTC.

The rearrangement links TRBV13 to TRBJ1-1; no clear D. The CDR3 has 14 residues. Germline CDR1 is PRHDT and CDR2 is FYEKMQ (reference sequence). V dropped 1 base and J dropped 3 bases, with 9 bases sitting between them. This CDR3 is CASSLVGGDTEAFF. The DNA of the CDR3 is TGTGCCAGCAGCTTAGTGGGCGGCGACACTGAAGCTTTCTTT.

The V and J genes are TRBV6-2 or TRBV6-3 and TRBJ2-7, with TRBD1 matching over 7 bases. CDR1 and CDR2 from the germline V gene are MNHEY and SVGEGT. Losses at the gene ends were 2 bases for V and 0 bases for J; bases not matched to a gene: 4. The CDR3 sequence is 15 residues long. CDR3 in amino acids: CASSYEGTVSYEQYF. DNA of the CDR3: TGTGCCAGCAGTTACGAGGGGACAGTCTCCTACGAGCAGTACTTC.

This chain links TRBV10-3 with TRBJ2-1; 7 bases fit TRBD2. Trimming took 6 bases from V and 7 from J; bases not matched to a gene: 9. This CDR3 contains 14 residues. Germline lookup yields CDR1 ENHRY and CDR2 SYGVKD. CDR3 region: CAISRDYPKNEQFF. The DNA for the CDR3 is TGTGCCATCAGCCGGGACTACCCGAAGAATGAGCAGTTCTTC.

V gene TRBV29-1 combines with J gene TRBJ2-7; TRBD1 matches at 10 bases. The germline V gene encodes CDR1 SQVTM and CDR2 ANQGSEA. The junction had 2 bases not matched to a gene; V was cut back by 1 base and J by 2 bases. The length of the CDR3 is 14 residues. The CDR3 DNA reads TGCAGCGTTGAAGGACAGGGGGCTCCCTACGAGCAGTACTTC. Translation gives CSVEGQGAPYEQYF.

This chain links TRBV6-2 or TRBV6-3 with TRBJ2-7, with 7 bases that match TRBD2. CDR1 MNHEY and CDR2 SVGEGT come from the germline V gene. This CDR3 comprises 18 residues. The V gene end was trimmed by 4 bases and the J gene end by 4 bases; junction bases not matched to a gene: 19. CDR3 nucleotide sequence: TGTGCCAGCAGTTGGATCGCCGCTAGCGGAACGTATGGTTACGAGCAGTACTTC. Protein sequence: CASSWIAASGTYGYEQYF.

The CDR3 reads CASSQSSGYEQYF. Here the CDR3 DNA reads TGTGCCAGCAGCCAATCATCCGGCTACGAGCAGTACTTC. The rearrangement uses TRBV16 and TRBJ2-7; D call uncertain. This CDR3 is built from 13 residues. Per germline, CDR1 KGHSY and CDR2 FQNENV. Trimming left V 0 bases short and J 3 bases short, with 6 bases between.

CDR3 sequence (DNA): TGTGCCAGCAGCACTAACAGGGAACGGGGACTAGCACATGAGCAGTTCTTC. As protein: CASSTNRERGLAHEQFF. This rearrangement joins TRBV7-9 to TRBJ2-1, with 9 bases fitting TRBD2. Germline V gene data show CDR1 as SEHNR and CDR2 as FQNEAQ (reference sequence). This CDR3 spans 17 amino acids. With 5 bases clipped from V and 8 bases from J, the junction kept 16 bases outside the gene matches.

This chain joins TRBV5-4 and TRBJ2-7; D might be TRBD2 (5 bases). Germline V gene sequence: CDR1 SGHNT, CDR2 YYREEE (reference sequence). The CDR3 extends over 16 amino acids. V gave up 4 bases and J gave up 4 bases, with 21 bases separating them. CDR3 residues: CASSTEGVLAPYEQYF. In DNA form, the CDR3 reads TGTGCCAGCAGCACTGAGGGCGTCCTAGCCCCATACGAGCAGTACTTC.

The chain employs TRBV20-1 and TRBJ1-2, with D hard to call. Per the germline V gene, CDR1 is DFQATT and CDR2 is SNEGSKA (reference sequence). The CDR3 runs to 12 residues. CDR3 nucleotide sequence: TGCAGCCATCTAAGGGAAAACTATGGCTACACCTTC. This sequence encodes CSHLRENYGYTF.

The count of this clonotype is one. The genes are TRBV7-9 and TRBJ1-4, with D possibly being TRBD1 (5 bases). The V end lost 4 bases, the J end lost 0 bases, and 9 bases lay between the germline ends. There are 15 residues in the CDR3. The germline gives CDR1 SEHNR, CDR2 FQNEAQ (reference sequence). CDR3 bases: TGTGCCAGCAGCTCGTCAGGGCCAACTAATGAAAAACTGTTTTTT. Its translation: CASSSSGPTNEKLFF.

The chain carries TRBV27 and TRBJ2-7, with TRBD1 matching 7 bases. This CDR3 comprises 14 residues. V lost 1 base and J lost 2; bases outside the gene matches: 2. Per germline, CDR1 MNHEY and CDR2 SMNVEV (reference sequence). CDR3 amino acids: CASSLWGTAYEQYF. The CDR3 DNA sequence: TGTGCCAGCAGTTTATGGGGGACAGCCTACGAGCAGTACTTC.

The chain couples TRBV5-1 to TRBJ2-1; 8 bases align to TRBD1. CDR3 length equals 15 residues. J gave up 5 bases and V 0 bases, and 4 bases lay outside the gene matches. Germline V gives CDR1 SGHRS, CDR2 YFSETQ. The DNA for the CDR3 is TGCGCCAGCAGCTTGGAGTCAGGGGGCCACAATGAGCAGTTCTTC. It yields the protein CASSLESGGHNEQFF.

The genes are TRBV11-1 and TRBJ2-3, with D uncertain. Trimming removed 8 bases at V and 0 bases at J, with 6 bases between. Germline V lookup: CDR1 SGHAT, CDR2 FQDESV (reference sequence). The CDR3 sequence is 12 residues long. CDR3 in amino acids: CASDGSTDTQYF. The CDR3 DNA reads TGTGCCAGCGACGGTAGCACAGATACGCAGTATTTT.

The chain has TRBV27 and TRBJ2-7; D assignment may be TRBD1 or TRBD2 (5 bases each). The CDR3 extends over 15 amino acids. V was cut by 5 bases and J by 2 bases, with 16 bases left in between. Germline assignment: CDR1 MNHEY and CDR2 SMNVEV (reference sequence). CDR3 protein: CASSNRDGYTYEQYF. The CDR3 bases are TGTGCCAGCAGTAACCGGGACGGCTATACCTACGAGCAGTACTTC.

This clonotype was picked up a small number of times. This sequence joins TRBV27 and TRBJ2-7; 7 bases align to TRBD2. After removal of 6 bases from V and 4 bases from J, the junction contained 9 bases not matched to a gene. The germline V gene has CDR1 MNHEY and CDR2 SMNVEV (reference sequence). The CDR3 has 14 residues. The CDR3 is CASSGSHGRYEQYF. CDR3 nucleotides: TGTGCCAGCAGCGGCAGCCACGGGAGGTACGAGCAGTACTTC.

The V call is TRBV12-3 or TRBV12-4, the J call TRBJ2-1; D not certain. V lost 8 bases and J lost 2, with 16 bases in between. CDR3 length equals 15 residues. As DNA, the CDR3 is TGTGCCAGCTGCCCAACCGGGTGGACCTACAATGAGCAGTTCTTC. It is translated as CASCPTGWTYNEQFF.

The V gene is TRBV3-1, the J gene TRBJ1-1; D might be TRBD1 (5 bases). The germline CDR1 and CDR2 sequences are LGHDT and YNNKEL (reference sequence). The CDR3 loop spans 16 amino acids. V dropped 3 bases and J dropped 1 base, with 15 bases sitting between them. CDR3 sequence (DNA): TGTGCCAGCAGCCATCTCCGGGACGCGAGGAACACTGAAGCTTTCTTT. Protein product: CASSHLRDARNTEAFF. Full variable domain (remainder filled in from reference TRBV3-1 and TRBJ1-1): DTAVSQTPKYLVTQMGNDKSIKCEQNLGHDTMYWYKQDSKKFLKIMFSYNNKELIINETVPNRFSPKSPDKAHLNLHINSLELGDSAVYFCASSHLRDARNTEAFFGQGTRLTVV.

Regarding this clonotype: One end of the junction fails to match germline, which may point to a read error. This rearrangement joins TRBV11-2 to TRBJ2-4; 8 bases match TRBD2. The germline V gene encodes CDR1 SGHAT and CDR2 FQNNGV. This CDR3 spans 21 amino acids. The CDR3 nucleotides are TGTGCCAGTAGCTTAAACGCGGGAGGTCCCAGGCCATGGCTAGCCAAAAACATTCAGTACTTC. This translates into CASSLNAGGPRPWLAKNIQYF.

The chain employs TRBV29-1 and TRBJ2-7; TRBD2 agrees at 8 bases. With 8 bases clipped from V and 2 bases from J, the junction kept 8 bases outside the gene matches. This CDR3 has 13 amino acids. Germline CDR1 and CDR2: SQVTM and ANQGSEA. The CDR3 is CSFRAGEAYEQYF. The CDR3 DNA is TGCAGCTTTAGAGCGGGAGAAGCCTACGAGCAGTACTTC.

The rearrangement joins TRBV9 to TRBJ1-4; 7 nucleotides line up with TRBD1. V lost 3 bases, J lost 10 bases, and 9 bases stayed unmatched. The CDR3 covers 14 residues. The germline V gene has CDR1 SGDLS and CDR2 YYNGEE. This CDR3 is CASSDGTASGKLFF. In nucleotides, the CDR3 is TGTGCCAGCAGCGATGGGACAGCTTCGGGAAAACTGTTTTTT.

This chain links TRBV5-1 with TRBJ1-5; weak D call: TRBD1 (5 bases). V was pared by 1 base and J by 6 bases, with 14 bases between. The CDR3 sequence is 15 residues long. CDR1 is SGHRS and CDR2 is YFSETQ in the germline V gene. The CDR3 is CASSLSGTGGQPQHF. The CDR3 bases are TGCGCCAGCAGCTTGTCAGGGACTGGGGGTCAGCCCCAGCATTTT.

This chain uses TRBV7-2 with TRBJ2-7; D may be TRBD1 or TRBD2 (5 bases each). Between the trimmed V and J ends, which lost 0 bases and 2 bases, there was a span of 8 bases. Germline CDR1 is SGHTA and CDR2 is FQGNSA. The CDR3 is 14 amino acids. In DNA form, the CDR3 reads TGTGCCAGCAGCTTAGCGGGACCTGCCTACGAGCAGTACTTC. It codes for CASSLAGPAYEQYF.

The CDR3 protein is CSARWGVEQYF. The CDR3 DNA follows: TGCAGTGCTCGGTGGGGAGTCGAGCAGTACTTC. This chain joins TRBV20-1 and TRBJ2-7; TRBD2 might be the D (5 bases). V was pared by 5 bases and J by 6 bases, with 11 bases between. The CDR3 is 11 residues long. The germline gives CDR1 DFQATT, CDR2 SNEGSKA (reference sequence).